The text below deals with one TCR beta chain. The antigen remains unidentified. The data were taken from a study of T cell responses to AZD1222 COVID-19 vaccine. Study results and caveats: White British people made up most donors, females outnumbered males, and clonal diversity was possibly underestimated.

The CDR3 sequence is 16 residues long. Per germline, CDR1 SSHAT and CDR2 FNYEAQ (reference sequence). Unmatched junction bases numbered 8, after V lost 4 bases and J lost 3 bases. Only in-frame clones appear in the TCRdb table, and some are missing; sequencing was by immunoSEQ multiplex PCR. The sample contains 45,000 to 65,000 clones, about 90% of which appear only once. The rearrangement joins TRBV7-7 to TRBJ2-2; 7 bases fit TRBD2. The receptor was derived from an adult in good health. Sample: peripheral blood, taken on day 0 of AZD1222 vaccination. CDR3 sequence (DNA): TGTGCCAGCAGCTCGTCGGCGGGGGTGGACACCGGGGAGCTGTTTTTT. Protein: CASSSSAGVDTGELFF.